A selection of T cell receptor beta chains follows, all from one sample in a study of glioma-infiltrating T cells. One entry per CDR3 protein, called by TCRdb with MiXCR from the multiplex PCR reads. The sample yields over 130,000 distinct CDR3 sequences, 39% seen once. Sequencing was carried out using glioma tissue, nonneoplastic brain tissue, or PBMCs (not recorded which). The receptors originated from a human donor with low-grade glioma or glioblastoma, undergoing nonglioma brain surgery, or in good health (not recorded which). Each CDR3 is given with its conserved first and last residue. The D gene is left open where the match is weak. Not every row has a clone size; where given, it reads once, few, many or a size class.

>few|TRBV27|TRBJ1-4|TRBD1
CASILNRGFREKLFF
TGTGCCAGCATCCTCAACAGGGGGTTTAGGGAAAAACTGTTTTTT
>.|TRBV7-2|TRBJ2-3|.
CASSLRGGGGLTDTQYF
TGTGCCAGCAGCTTAAGGGGGGGCGGGGGCCTCACAGATACGCAGTATTTT
>.|TRBV20-1|TRBJ2-7|TRBD2
CSATGGNEQYF
TGCAGTGCTACGGGAGGGAATGAGCAGTACTTC
>.|TRBV4-3|TRBJ1-2|.
CASSQTYSNYGYTF
TGCGCCAGCAGCCAAACGTATAGTAACTATGGCTACACCTTC
>.|TRBV2|TRBJ2-1|.
CATGVTRNEQFF
TGTGCCACCGGGGTGACACGCAATGAGCAGTTCTTC
>.|TRBV27|TRBJ2-7|.
CATRGTEEGYYEQYF
TGTGCCACCAGGGGGACAGAGGAGGGCTACTACGAGCAGTACTTC
>many|TRBV18|TRBJ1-1|.
CASSPNLNTEAFF
TGTGCCAGCTCACCAAACCTAAACACTGAAGCTTTCTTT
>.|TRBV6-1|TRBJ2-3|TRBD2
CASSQLAGGPDTQYF
TGTGCCAGCAGTCAACTAGCGGGAGGACCAGATACGCAGTATTTT
>.|TRBV20-1|TRBJ1-6|TRBD1
CSDSGDRALPYNSPLHF
TGCAGTGATAGTGGGGACAGGGCATTACCCTATAATTCACCCCTCCACTTT
>.|TRBV10-3|TRBJ2-7|TRBD2
CAISRTSGSTYEQYF
TGTGCCATCAGTAGGACTAGCGGGAGTACCTACGAGCAGTACTTC
>.|TRBV6-1|TRBJ1-1|TRBD1
CASSRDTGGYTEAFF
TGTGCCAGCAGCCGAGACACAGGGGGGTACACTGAAGCTTTCTTT
>few|TRBV4-1|TRBJ2-1|TRBD2
CASSQKLAWEQFF
TGCGCCAGCAGCCAAAAACTAGCGTGGGAGCAGTTCTTC
>.|TRBV4-2|TRBJ2-1|TRBD2
CASSRAGGPINEQFF
TGTGCCAGCAGCCGAGCGGGAGGGCCTATCAATGAGCAGTTCTTC
>.|TRBV20-1|TRBJ1-1|.
CSARDHSRANTEAFF
TGCAGTGCTAGAGATCATTCACGGGCAAACACTGAAGCTTTCTTT
>many|TRBV27|TRBJ1-6|.
CASSPWTENSPLHF
TGTGCCAGCAGTCCCTGGACAGAGAATTCACCCCTCCACTTT
>few|TRBV6-1|TRBJ1-1|TRBD1
CASTGTGQRNTEAFF
TGTGCCAGCACGGGGACAGGGCAACGAAACACTGAAGCTTTCTTT
>.|TRBV28|TRBJ1-5|.
CASCRRNQPQHF
TGTGCCAGCTGCAGGCGAAATCAGCCCCAGCATTTT
>.|TRBV19|TRBJ1-5|.
CASSLAWEPQHF
TGTGCCAGTAGCTTGGCGTGGGAGCCCCAGCATTTT
>.|TRBV3-1|TRBJ1-3|.
CASSPESGGNTIYF
TGTGCCAGCAGCCCCGAAAGCGGGGGAAACACCATATATTTT
>few|TRBV19|TRBJ2-1|.
CASSPDGDLEQFF
TGTGCCAGTAGTCCCGACGGGGACCTTGAGCAGTTCTTC
>few|TRBV27|TRBJ2-5|TRBD2
CASSFMGGETQYF
TGTGCCAGCAGTTTTATGGGGGGGGAGACCCAGTACTTC